Listed below are T cell receptor beta chains from one sample, sequenced in a study of OX40 agonist ivuxolimab in advanced cancers. The assay was immunoSEQ multiplex PCR, and TCRdb's table has in-frame clones only and misses some. The table lists 60,000 to 75,000 clones, approximately 86% of them singletons. The material sequenced was CD4+ or CD8+ T cells sorted from blood, taken in a trial of the OX40 agonist ivuxolimab. Receptors originate from an adult with an advanced solid tumor such as melanoma, head and neck, liver or kidney cancer. Each CDR3 is given with its conserved first and last residue. D genes are given only for firm matches. Only some rows state a clone size, as once, few, many or a class for expanded clones.

J | D | size | V | CDR3 | DNA
TRBJ2-7 | NA | NA | TRBV19 | CASSGGYSYEQYF | TGTGCCAGTAGTGGGGGTTACTCCTACGAGCAGTACTTC
TRBJ1-6 | NA | few | TRBV27 | CASTPGSYNSPLHF | TGTGCCAGCACCCCCGGGTCCTATAATTCACCCCTCCACTTT
TRBJ2-2 | NA | NA | TRBV10-3 | CAISESHSKAGELFF | TGTGCCATCAGTGAGTCGCACAGTAAGGCCGGGGAGCTGTTTTTT
TRBJ1-1 | NA | NA | TRBV6-5 | CASSYRRDWNTEAFF | TGTGCCAGCAGTTACCGTAGGGATTGGAACACTGAAGCTTTCTTT
TRBJ1-1 | NA | NA | TRBV7-3 | CASSSGPNTEAFF | TGTGCCAGCAGCTCGGGGCCTAACACTGAAGCTTTCTTT
TRBJ1-5 | NA | NA | TRBV14 | CASSQDLGSPPHF | TGTGCCAGCAGCCAAGATCTGGGCTCCCCCCCGCATTTT
TRBJ1-1 | NA | NA | TRBV19 | CASSDSYTEAFF | TGTGCCAGTAGCGACAGCTACACTGAAGCTTTCTTT
TRBJ2-2 | NA | NA | TRBV9 | CASSVGHFGELFF | TGTGCCAGCAGCGTAGGCCATTTCGGGGAGCTGTTTTTT
TRBJ2-7 | NA | few | TRBV29-1 | CSVGSVSYEQYF | TGCAGCGTTGGGTCAGTATCCTACGAGCAGTACTTC
TRBJ2-1 | TRBD1 | NA | TRBV19 | CASRQGAYNEQFF | TGTGCCAGTAGACAGGGGGCCTACAATGAGCAGTTCTTC
TRBJ1-3 | TRBD1 | NA | TRBV18 | CASSPLRTGDSGNTIYF | TGTGCCAGCTCACCTTTACGAACAGGGGACTCTGGAAACACCATATATTTT
TRBJ2-3 | NA | once | TRBV13 | CASSTRQVTDTQYF | TGTGCCAGCAGCACCCGACAGGTCACAGATACGCAGTATTTT
TRBJ1-2 | NA | NA | TRBV19 | CASSGPGSNYGYTF | TGTGCCAGTAGTGGCCCGGGGAGCAACTATGGCTACACCTTC
TRBJ2-7 | TRBD1 | NA | TRBV29-1 | CSVLPGTGFNEQYF | TGCAGCGTTCTCCCGGGGACAGGGTTCAACGAGCAGTACTTC
TRBJ2-7 | TRBD2 | NA | TRBV6-6 | CASSPRAGGSYEQYF | TGTGCCAGCAGTCCCCGGGCGGGGGGCTCCTACGAGCAGTACTTC
TRBJ1-5 | NA | NA | TRBV19 | CASSMRGDYDNQPQHF | TGTGCCAGTAGTATGAGGGGAGATTATGACAATCAGCCCCAGCATTTT
TRBJ2-1 | NA | once | TRBV6-1 | CASSEARGGWDEQFF | TGTGCCAGCAGTGAAGCCCGGGGAGGTTGGGATGAGCAGTTCTTC
TRBJ1-1 | NA | NA | TRBV6-1 | CASSEAVGAEAFF | TGTGCCAGCAGTGAAGCGGTGGGAGCTGAAGCTTTCTTT
TRBJ1-2 | NA | NA | TRBV7-2 | CASSLRDIRGYTF | TGTGCCAGCAGCTTACGGGACATCAGAGGCTACACCTTC
TRBJ2-7 | TRBD1 | NA | TRBV5-1 | CASSLPGQGAIEQYF | TGCGCCAGCAGCTTGCCGGGACAGGGGGCTATCGAGCAGTACTTC
TRBJ1-5 | NA | NA | TRBV19 | CASRNGRWGRNQPQHF | TGTGCCAGTAGAAACGGGCGATGGGGGCGGAATCAGCCCCAGCATTTT
TRBJ1-6 | NA | medium-sized | TRBV14 | CASSRDGPSPLHF | TGTGCCAGCAGCCGGGACGGCCCCTCACCCCTCCACTTT
TRBJ1-3 | TRBD1 | NA | TRBV11-2 | CASSSLTGGAGNTIYF | TGTGCCAGCAGCTCGTTGACAGGGGGCGCCGGAAACACCATATATTTT
TRBJ2-7 | TRBD1 | NA | TRBV11-2 | CASSVPTGGYEQYF | TGTGCCAGCAGCGTCCCAACAGGGGGCTACGAGCAGTACTTC
TRBJ2-6 | TRBD1 | once | TRBV5-1 | CASSLTAGGFSGANVLTF | TGCGCCAGCAGCTTGACGGCAGGGGGTTTTTCTGGGGCCAACGTCCTGACTTTC
TRBJ1-6 | NA | NA | TRBV19 | CASSIDSGLPMNSPLHF | TGTGCCAGTAGTATAGATAGTGGACTCCCTATGAATTCACCCCTCCACTTT
TRBJ2-7 | NA | NA | TRBV6-5 | CASSYESRVSHEQYF | TGTGCCAGCAGTTACGAGAGCAGGGTCTCTCACGAGCAGTACTTC
TRBJ2-5 | NA | NA | TRBV19 | CASSIDLDNPTHF | TGTGCCAGTAGTATAGATCTCGACAACCCGACGCACTTC
TRBJ2-5 | NA | NA | TRBV5-6 | CASSLASETQYF | TGTGCCAGCAGCTTGGCGTCAGAGACCCAGTACTTC
TRBJ1-5 | NA | NA | TRBV6-1 | CASRGVGQPQHF | TGTGCCAGCAGGGGGGTTGGTCAGCCCCAGCATTTT
TRBJ2-3 | NA | NA | TRBV6-6 | CASRLDDTDTQYF | TGTGCCAGCAGGCTGGACGACACAGATACGCAGTATTTT
TRBJ2-7 | TRBD2 | NA | TRBV7-3 | CASSLLAGEGEQYF | TGTGCCAGCAGCTTACTAGCGGGGGAAGGCGAGCAGTACTTC
TRBJ2-7 | NA | once | TRBV25-1 | CASSESGLVNEQYF | TGTGCCAGCAGTGAATCAGGGTTGGTGAACGAGCAGTACTTC
TRBJ2-5 | NA | NA | TRBV20-1 | CSASWGETQYF | TGCAGTGCTAGCTGGGGGGAGACCCAGTACTTC